This T cell receptor beta chain was captured by sequencing in a study of molecular identifiers for immune sequencing clone quantification. With listed TCR primers and previously described methods, bulk TCR libraries were prepared. One entry per CDR3 protein, called by TCRdb with MiXCR from the PCR reads. This repertoire shows over 600,000 distinct CDR3 sequences, 20% found once; its top ten account for roughly 0.83%. At least ten counts were recorded for this clonotype. Its antigen is still unknown. Researchers sorted naive CD8 T cells as cells that were CD8+CD4-CCR7+CD45RA+. The study's findings and limits: Because of identical TCR molecules sharing a barcode, sizes of highly expanded clones could be underestimated. The study found clones above 20 RNA copies held over 98% of effector molecules and under 1% in naive cells.

Per germline, CDR1 DFQATT and CDR2 SNEGSKA (reference sequence). This CDR3 has 15 amino acids. Trimming cost V 6 bases and J 0 bases; bases outside gene matches: 9. The receptor comes from a human donor in good health. Some libraries in this study had Jurkat cell RNA spiked in. V and J are TRBV20-1 and TRBJ2-7; 9 nucleotides line up with TRBD1. Sequencing was done on a sample of naive CD8+ T cells from blood, with Jurkat cell RNA spiked in. The subset was: FACS-sorted CD8+CD4-CCR7+CD45RA+ naive T cells. The CDR3 nucleotides read TGCAGTGCGAGGGACAGGGAAACGGTCTCCTACGAGCAGTACTTC. Translating it yields CSARDRETVSYEQYF.